This record looks at one T cell receptor (beta chain) sequence and its context. As yet, its antigen is unknown. This sample is drawn from a study of a mutant IDH1 vaccine in newly diagnosed glioma. Study information: The first vaccination came 4-6 weeks after radiotherapy alone, or with temozolomide cycles. Study-level points and caveats: Changes in the top peripheral T cell clonotypes seemingly had no bearing on pseudoprogression.

V was shortened by 3 bases and J by 4 bases, with 13 bases between the two germline ends. CDR3 length: 15 residues. The germline V gene has CDR1 SEHNR and CDR2 FQNEAQ (reference sequence). Generated by immunoSEQ multiplex PCR, the TCRdb table keeps only in-frame clones and is missing some. The sample records approximately 76,000 clones, 91% being singletons. Time point of the sample: week 5, during vaccination. It was 300 ug of mutant IDH1 20-mer peptide that made up each vaccine dose, given with topical imiquimod. There were new WHO grade 3 or 4 astrocytomas in the donors, and these were IDH1-mutant and ATRX-lost.

The sample here was PBMCs, taken from a glioma patient whose treatment included an IDH1 peptide vaccine. The receptor comes from a woman aged 50 to 60 with glioma. The rearrangement joins TRBV7-9 to TRBJ2-1; a possible D gene is TRBD2 (5 bases). The CDR3 loop is CASSFVPGLYNEQFF. The CDR3 DNA sequence: TGTGCCAGCAGCTTTGTTCCTGGACTTTACAATGAGCAGTTCTTC.